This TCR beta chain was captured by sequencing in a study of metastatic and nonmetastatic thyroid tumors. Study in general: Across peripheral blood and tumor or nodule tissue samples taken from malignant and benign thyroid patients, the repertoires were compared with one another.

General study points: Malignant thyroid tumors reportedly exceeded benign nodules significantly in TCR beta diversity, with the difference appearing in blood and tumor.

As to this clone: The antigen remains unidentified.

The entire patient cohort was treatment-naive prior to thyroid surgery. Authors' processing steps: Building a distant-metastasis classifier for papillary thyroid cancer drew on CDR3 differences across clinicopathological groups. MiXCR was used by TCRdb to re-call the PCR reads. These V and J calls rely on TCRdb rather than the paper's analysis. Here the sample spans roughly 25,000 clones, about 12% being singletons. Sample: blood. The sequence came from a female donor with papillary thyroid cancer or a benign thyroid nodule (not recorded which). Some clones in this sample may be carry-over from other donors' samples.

The CDR3 region is CASSPEALGAASYTF. The CDR3 DNA sequence: TGTGCCAGCAGCCCAGAGGCCCTAGGGGCTGCAAGCTACACCTTC. J is TRBJ1-2 and V is TRBV3-1; weak D call: TRBD1 (5 bases). Trimming removed 4 bases at V and 9 bases at J, with 21 bases between. Germline V gives CDR1 LGHDT, CDR2 YNNKEL (reference sequence). CDR3 length: 15 amino acids. Variable domain in full (rest from reference TRBV3-1 and TRBJ1-2): DTAVSQTPKYLVTQMGNDKSIKCEQNLGHDTMYWYKQDSKKFLKIMFSYNNKELIINETVPNRFSPKSPDKAHLNLHINSLELGDSAVYFCASSPEALGAASYTFGSGTRLTVV.